What follows are 13 T cell receptor beta chains derived from one specimen sequenced in a study of CD8+CD57+ T cells in acquired aplastic anemia. Profiles of TCR beta VDJ and CDR3 were generated from a genomic DNA template. A single record per CDR3 protein comes from TCRdb applying MiXCR to the reads. The sample records some 170,000 distinct CDR3 sequences, around 50% being singletons. All sequencing subjects had displayed CD8+CD57+ cell expansion on flow cytometry. Sequenced input: sorted CD4+, CD8+, or CD8+CD57+ T cells (not recorded which) from PBMCs. These receptors all come from a human donor with aplastic anemia.

Ten or more counts support this clonotype. J is TRBJ1-5 and V is TRBV25-1; D may be TRBD1 (6 bases). Trimming cost V 5 bases and J 9 bases, with 14 bases left between them. Germline loops: CDR1 MGHDK, CDR2 SYGVNS. The CDR3 is 13 residues long. CDR3 nucleotides: TGTGCCAGCAGTCCAGGGGACGGAAGGCCCCAGCATTTT. Its protein is CASSPGDGRPQHF.

The chain has TRBV10-2 and TRBJ1-6; 7 positions agree with TRBD1. Germline V gives CDR1 WSHSY, CDR2 SAAADI. CDR3 length equals 13 residues. The ends lost 6 bases at V and 8 bases at J; junction bases unmatched: 4. CDR3 DNA sequence: TGCGCCAGCAGGCGACAGGGCGATTCACCCCTCCACTTT. Amino acids: CASRRQGDSPLHF.

The chain employs TRBV6-1 and TRBJ1-1; possibly TRBD1 for D (6 bases). CDR1 and CDR2 from the germline V gene are MNHNS and SASEGT. V was pared by 8 bases and J by 4 bases, with 17 bases between. The CDR3 runs 14 residues. In DNA form, the CDR3 reads TGTGCCAGCGCCCCCAGGGGTTTGGTCACTGAAGCTTTCTTT. The encoded protein is CASAPRGLVTEAFF.

This clonotype was observed many times. The chain combines TRBV19 with TRBJ2-1; maybe TRBD1 (6 bases). Germline values: CDR1 LNHDA, CDR2 SQIVND (reference sequence). V lost 2 bases and J 9 bases, leaving 11 bases between the germline ends. The CDR3 covers 13 residues. CDR3 region: CASSIKGGFEQFF. The CDR3 DNA follows: TGTGCCAGTAGTATAAAAGGGGGATTTGAGCAGTTCTTC.

The chain employs TRBV7-8 and TRBJ1-2; D is undetermined. Trimming removed 3 bases from V and 6 bases from J, with 14 bases in between. Germline values: CDR1 SGHVS, CDR2 FQNEAQ. This CDR3 is 14 amino acids long. The DNA of the CDR3 is TGTGCCAGCAGCTTGTCAGAAATTATTCATGGCTACACCTTC. Its protein is CASSLSEIIHGYTF.

The chain is built from TRBV7-6 and TRBJ2-7; TRBD2 is a possible D gene (6 bases). V lost 5 bases, J lost 3 bases, and 11 bases lay in between. The germline V gene encodes CDR1 SGHVS and CDR2 FNYEAQ. There are 13 residues in the CDR3. CDR3 nucleotides: TGTGCCAGCAGCGTTAGCGGTTACTACGAGCAGTACTTC. Protein: CASSVSGYYEQYF.

This clonotype occurred many times. The CDR3 sequence is CSARDLLQGYEQYF. The CDR3 nucleotides are TGCAGTGCTAGAGATCTTCTTCAGGGGTACGAGCAGTACTTC. The chain carries TRBV20-1 and TRBJ2-7; possibly TRBD1 for D (6 bases). This CDR3 spans 14 amino acids. V lost 0 bases to trimming and J lost 4 bases, with 13 bases between them. The germline CDR1 and CDR2 sequences are DFQATT and SNEGSKA (reference sequence).

This rearrangement joins TRBV10-3 to TRBJ1-2, with 9 bases aligning to TRBD1. The CDR3 is 14 residues long. J gave up 8 bases and V 6 bases, and 10 bases lay outside the gene matches. Per germline, CDR1 ENHRY and CDR2 SYGVKD. The CDR3 region is CAIRRTGAVEGYTF. CDR3 DNA sequence: TGTGCCATCAGGCGGACAGGGGCAGTTGAGGGCTACACCTTC.

The V call is TRBV12-3 or TRBV12-4, the J call TRBJ1-6; D not resolved. The CDR3 totals 10 residues. V lost 8 bases and J 10 bases, leaving 6 bases between the germline ends. The CDR3 region has the DNA TGTGCCAGCGGAGGGTCACCCCTCCACTTT. Protein: CASGGSPLHF.

Many counts were recorded for this clonotype. The chain combines TRBV6-1 with TRBJ1-2, with no clear D. Looked up from germline, CDR1 is MNHNS and CDR2 is SASEGT. This CDR3 spans 13 amino acids. With 1 base removed from V and 4 bases from J, the gap between germline ends came to 7 bases. As DNA, the CDR3 is TGTGCCAGCAGTGAAGGTGGCGGCTATGGCTACACCTTC. It yields the protein CASSEGGGYGYTF.

The gene calls are TRBV7-3 and TRBJ2-3; 9 nucleotides match TRBD1. The ends lost 2 bases at V and 4 bases at J; junction bases unmatched: 4. Germline values: CDR1 SGHTA, CDR2 FQGTGA. The CDR3 extends over 15 amino acids. For the CDR3, the DNA is TGTGCCAGCAGCTTACGGACAGGGGTGTCAGATACGCAGTATTTT. Encoded protein: CASSLRTGVSDTQYF. The whole variable domain, remainder taken from reference TRBV7-3 and TRBJ2-3, is GAGVSQTPSNKVTEKGKYVELRCDPISGHTALYWYRQSLGQGPEFLIYFQGTGAADDSGLPNDRFFAVRPEGSVSTLKIQRTERGDSAVYLCASSLRTGVSDTQYFGPGTRLTVL.

For this clonotype: A much larger clonotype is one base distant, so this may be a read error. This sequence joins TRBV7-8 and TRBJ2-7, with D possibly called TRBD1 or TRBD2 (5 bases each). Germline values: CDR1 SGHVS, CDR2 FQNEAQ. Trimming pared 4 bases from V and 2 bases from J, leaving 15 bases between. The length of the CDR3 is 15 residues. The CDR3 DNA follows: TGTGCCAGCAGCTCCAGACGGGACCCCCCCTACGAGCAGTACTTC. Protein product: CASSSRRDPPYEQYF.

In its sample, this clonotype was seen many times. The V and J genes are TRBV2 and TRBJ2-1, with 7 bases fitting TRBD2. CDR1 and CDR2 from the germline V gene are SNHLY and FYNNEI. CDR3 length: 13 amino acids. Germline trimming cut 6 bases from V and 4 bases from J; bases unmatched to any gene: 3. Here the CDR3 DNA reads TGTGCCAGCAGGGGCGGGGGTTACAATGAGCAGTTCTTC. As protein: CASRGGGYNEQFF.